These T cell receptor beta chains were read from a single sample in a study of blood T cell repertoires in COVID-19. The table came from immunoSEQ multiplex PCR; TCRdb's copy has only in-frame clones and leaves some out. The data contain around 100,000 clones, about nine tenths of them singletons. Sample: peripheral blood. These receptors all come from a woman in her forties or fifties with COVID-19, enrolled during active disease. Each CDR3 is given with its conserved first and last residue. The order of the fields is CDR3 protein, V gene, D gene, CDR3 length, J gene. D genes are given only for firm matches.

CDR3aa: CASEGVGTEAFF
v_gene: TRBV5-1
d_gene: -
len: 12
j_gene: TRBJ1-1

CDR3aa: CATSDGRGLYSNQPQHF
v_gene: TRBV24-1
d_gene: TRBD1
len: 17
j_gene: TRBJ1-5

CDR3aa: CSVAGTGGEKLFF
v_gene: TRBV29-1
d_gene: TRBD1
len: 13
j_gene: TRBJ1-4

CDR3aa: CACPTGSGIGELFF
v_gene: TRBV30
d_gene: -
len: 14
j_gene: TRBJ2-2

CDR3aa: CASYTGFATEAFF
v_gene: TRBV5-4
d_gene: -
len: 13
j_gene: TRBJ1-1

CDR3aa: CASRSFRSSYYEQYF
v_gene: TRBV7-8
d_gene: -
len: 15
j_gene: TRBJ2-7

CDR3aa: CASSQGPPGLAGTDTQYF
v_gene: TRBV3-1/TRBV3-2
d_gene: TRBD2
len: 18
j_gene: TRBJ2-3

CDR3aa: CSVETRATSTDTQYF
v_gene: TRBV29-1
d_gene: -
len: 15
j_gene: TRBJ2-3

CDR3aa: CASRRTGQPQHF
v_gene: TRBV12-3/TRBV12-4
d_gene: TRBD1
len: 12
j_gene: TRBJ1-5

CDR3aa: CASPTSGGDWGEQYF
v_gene: TRBV28
d_gene: TRBD2
len: 15
j_gene: TRBJ2-7

CDR3aa: CASSHGTGNYGYTF
v_gene: TRBV3-1/TRBV3-2
d_gene: TRBD1
len: 14
j_gene: TRBJ1-2

CDR3aa: CASSPPGGLLSSYNEQFF
v_gene: TRBV18
d_gene: -
len: 18
j_gene: TRBJ2-1

CDR3aa: CASNRETYEQYF
v_gene: TRBV2
d_gene: -
len: 12
j_gene: TRBJ2-7

CDR3aa: CARFVGPTNYGYTF
v_gene: TRBV6-4
d_gene: -
len: 14
j_gene: TRBJ1-2

CDR3aa: CAWSRAQVYYGYTF
v_gene: TRBV30
d_gene: -
len: 14
j_gene: TRBJ1-2

CDR3aa: CASSLSRNTDTQYF
v_gene: TRBV11-3
d_gene: -
len: 14
j_gene: TRBJ2-3

CDR3aa: CASHGLSDTQYF
v_gene: TRBV27
d_gene: -
len: 12
j_gene: TRBJ2-3

CDR3aa: CASSAGTSNYGYTF
v_gene: TRBV6-5
d_gene: -
len: 14
j_gene: TRBJ1-2

CDR3aa: CASSTQANTEAFF
v_gene: TRBV7-9
d_gene: -
len: 13
j_gene: TRBJ1-1

CDR3aa: CASSPSGYEAFF
v_gene: TRBV18
d_gene: -
len: 12
j_gene: TRBJ1-1

CDR3aa: CASSPASGGALADTQYF
v_gene: TRBV27
d_gene: TRBD2
len: 17
j_gene: TRBJ2-3

CDR3aa: CASRTGTGNSPLHF
v_gene: TRBV6-5
d_gene: TRBD1
len: 14
j_gene: TRBJ1-6

CDR3aa: CASSGGAGGDTEAFF
v_gene: TRBV18
d_gene: TRBD1
len: 15
j_gene: TRBJ1-1

CDR3aa: CASSQALLAVANTGELFF
v_gene: TRBV4-3
d_gene: TRBD2
len: 18
j_gene: TRBJ2-2

CDR3aa: CASSSPGGVAFF
v_gene: TRBV27
d_gene: -
len: 12
j_gene: TRBJ1-1

CDR3aa: CAITAGLNEKLFF
v_gene: TRBV10-3
d_gene: -
len: 13
j_gene: TRBJ1-4

CDR3aa: CATSRLKWDSGTYNSPLHF
v_gene: TRBV15
d_gene: -
len: 19
j_gene: TRBJ1-6

CDR3aa: CASSSGGGPNEGANVLTF
v_gene: TRBV11-2
d_gene: TRBD2
len: 18
j_gene: TRBJ2-6

CDR3aa: CATSVKDRGQETQYF
v_gene: TRBV24-1
d_gene: TRBD1
len: 15
j_gene: TRBJ2-5

CDR3aa: CASSQEDRGAGTYNEQFF
v_gene: TRBV3-1/TRBV3-2
d_gene: TRBD1
len: 18
j_gene: TRBJ2-1

CDR3aa: CASGAGLGETQYF
v_gene: TRBV9
d_gene: TRBD2
len: 13
j_gene: TRBJ2-5

CDR3aa: CASRDMTGAYEQYF
v_gene: TRBV2
d_gene: TRBD1
len: 14
j_gene: TRBJ2-7